The subject of this entry is one T cell receptor beta chain. The sample is drawn from a study of OX40 agonist ivuxolimab in advanced cancers. Looking at the study overall: The dose of intravenous ivuxolimab that patients received every 2 weeks ranged from 0.01 to 10 mg/kg.

The assay was immunoSEQ multiplex PCR, and TCRdb's table has in-frame clones only and misses some. The sample carries more than 9,000 clones, about 75% recorded once. The sequence was obtained from an adult with an advanced solid tumor such as melanoma, head and neck, liver or kidney cancer. Sequences were derived from CD4+ or CD8+ T cells sorted from blood, sampled in a trial of the OX40 agonist ivuxolimab.

The CDR3 bases are TGTGCCAGCAGCTCAACGGGACAGCTTTACGAGCAGTACTTC. It is translated as CASSSTGQLYEQYF. The gene calls are TRBV7-6 and TRBJ2-7, with TRBD1 matching 7 bases. The CDR3 sequence is 14 residues long. Trimming cost V 4 bases and J 4 bases; bases outside gene matches: 7. The germline gives CDR1 SGHVS, CDR2 FNYEAQ.